In this sample, the clone carrying this T cell receptor (beta chain) turned up a few times. Its antigen is not identified. Assay: immunoSEQ multiplex PCR; the TCRdb copy retains only in-frame clones and omits some. The sample includes around 34,000 clones, roughly 50% seen only once; the top ten take roughly 11%. This record comes from a study of a mutant IDH1 vaccine in newly diagnosed glioma. Germline V gene lookup returns CDR1 SQVTM and CDR2 ANQGSEA. The ends lost 6 bases at V and 10 bases at J; junction bases unmatched: 3. This CDR3 contains 10 residues. As to time point: week 5, during vaccination. Alongside topical imiquimod, each dose of vaccine comprised 300 ug of mutant IDH1 20-mer peptide.

This receptor was identified in a woman under 30 with glioma. J is TRBJ1-1 and V is TRBV29-1, with TRBD1 identical over 9 bases. This specimen was PBMCs, taken from a glioma patient whose treatment included an IDH1 peptide vaccine. CDR3 coding DNA: TGCAGCGTGGACAGGGGAGCAGCTTTCTTT. Protein: CSVDRGAAFF.